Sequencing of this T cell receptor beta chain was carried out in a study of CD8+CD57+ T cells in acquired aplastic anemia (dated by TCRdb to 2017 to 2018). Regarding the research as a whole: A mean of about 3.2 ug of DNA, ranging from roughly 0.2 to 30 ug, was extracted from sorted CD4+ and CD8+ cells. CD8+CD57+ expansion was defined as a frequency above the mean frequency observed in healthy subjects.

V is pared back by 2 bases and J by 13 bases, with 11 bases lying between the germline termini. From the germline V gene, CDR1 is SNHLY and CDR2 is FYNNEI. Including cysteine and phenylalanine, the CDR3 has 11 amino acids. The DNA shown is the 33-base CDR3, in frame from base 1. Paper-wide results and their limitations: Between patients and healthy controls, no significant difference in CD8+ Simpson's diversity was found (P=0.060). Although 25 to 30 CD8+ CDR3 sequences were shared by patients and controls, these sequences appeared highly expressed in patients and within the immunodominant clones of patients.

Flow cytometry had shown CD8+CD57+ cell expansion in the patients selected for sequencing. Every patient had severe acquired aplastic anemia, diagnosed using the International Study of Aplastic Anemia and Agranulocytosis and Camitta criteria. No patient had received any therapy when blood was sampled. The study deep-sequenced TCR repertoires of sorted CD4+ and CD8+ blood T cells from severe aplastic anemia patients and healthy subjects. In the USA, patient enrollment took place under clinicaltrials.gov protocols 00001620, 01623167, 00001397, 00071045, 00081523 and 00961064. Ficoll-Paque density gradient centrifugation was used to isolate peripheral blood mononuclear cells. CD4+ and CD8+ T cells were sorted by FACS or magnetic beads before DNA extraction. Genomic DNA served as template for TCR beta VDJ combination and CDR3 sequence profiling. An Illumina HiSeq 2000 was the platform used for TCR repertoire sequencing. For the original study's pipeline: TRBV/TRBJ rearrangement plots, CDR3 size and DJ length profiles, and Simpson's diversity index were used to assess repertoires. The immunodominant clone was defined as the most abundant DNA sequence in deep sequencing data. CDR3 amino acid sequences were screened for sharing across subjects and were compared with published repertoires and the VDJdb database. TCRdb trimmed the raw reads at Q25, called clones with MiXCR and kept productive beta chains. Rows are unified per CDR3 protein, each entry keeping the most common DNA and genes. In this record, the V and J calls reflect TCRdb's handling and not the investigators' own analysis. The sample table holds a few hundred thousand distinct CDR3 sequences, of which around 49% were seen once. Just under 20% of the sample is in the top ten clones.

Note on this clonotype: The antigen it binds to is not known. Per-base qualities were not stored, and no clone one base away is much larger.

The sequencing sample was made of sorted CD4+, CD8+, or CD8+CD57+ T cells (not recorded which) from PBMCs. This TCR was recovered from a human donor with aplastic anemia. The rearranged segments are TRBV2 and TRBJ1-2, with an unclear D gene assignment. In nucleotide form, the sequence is TGTGCCAGCAGTGAACGTCGCTTTATCACCTTC. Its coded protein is CASSERRFITF.